A selection of T cell receptor beta chains follows, all from one sample in a study of shared clonotypes between healthy human individuals. The table came from immunoSEQ multiplex PCR; TCRdb's copy has only in-frame clones and leaves some out. The sample has approximately 2,300,000 clones, roughly 92% seen once. Sequencing was done on a sample of naive CD4+ T cells from PBMCs. The source of these receptors is a man aged 18 to 35 in good health. Some clones in this sample may be carry-over from other donors' samples. Both conserved end residues are part of each CDR3. A D gene is named only where the DNA matches it firmly. Size tells how often a clone was seen (once, few, many) or the class of an expanded clone, and some rows leave it out.

v_gene	j_gene	abundance	d_gene	CDR3nt	CDR3aa
TRBV4-1	TRBJ2-1	.	TRBD2	TGCGCCAGCAGCCAAGATCGGGCGGGAGTGGGGTACAATGAGCAGTTCTTC	CASSQDRAGVGYNEQFF
TRBV27	TRBJ2-3	once	TRBD2	TGTGCCAGCAACCCACTAGCGGAATACACAGATACGCAGTATTTT	CASNPLAEYTDTQYF
TRBV21-1	TRBJ2-7	.	.	TGTGCCAGCAGCAAAGAATCGGGACTCTCCTACGAGCAGTACTTC	CASSKESGLSYEQYF
TRBV10-2	TRBJ1-5	.	.	TGCGCCAGCAGTTTCTTCGAGAATAGCAATCAGCCCCAGCATTTT	CASSFFENSNQPQHF
TRBV4-1	TRBJ2-1	.	TRBD2	TGCGCCAGCAGCCAACCCCGCAGCGGGAGCTCCTACAATGAGCAGTTCTTC	CASSQPRSGSSYNEQFF
TRBV11-2	TRBJ2-7	.	.	TGTGCCAGCAGCCCCGAGGGGTTTGGGTACGAGCAGTACTTC	CASSPEGFGYEQYF
TRBV6-5	TRBJ1-2	.	TRBD1	TGTGCCAGCAGTTACTCAACAGGGGGCAGTAACTATGGCTACACCTTC	CASSYSTGGSNYGYTF
TRBV11-3	TRBJ2-2	.	.	TGTGCCAGCAGCCCCATTAACACCGGGGAGCTGTTTTTT	CASSPINTGELFF
TRBV6-5	TRBJ2-1	.	TRBD2	TGTGCCAGCCGGGGTTTAGCGGGAGGGTACAATGAGCAGTTCTTC	CASRGLAGGYNEQFF
TRBV2	TRBJ1-3	.	.	TGTGCCAGCGGCTCCTTGGCAGCTGGAAACACCATATATTTT	CASGSLAAGNTIYF
TRBV6-1	TRBJ2-2	.	TRBD1	TGTGCCAGCAGTGTCGACAGGGTCGGGGAGCTGTTTTTT	CASSVDRVGELFF
TRBV28	TRBJ1-2	.	.	TGTGCCAGCAGCAACGAGGGTGGCTACACCTTC	CASSNEGGYTF
TRBV28	TRBJ1-5	.	.	TGTGCCAGCAGTTTATCCGGAGTTAATTTTAGCAATCAGCCCCAGCATTTT	CASSLSGVNFSNQPQHF
TRBV30	TRBJ1-5	.	.	TGTGCCCTCGGGGGCGTCTTGGATCAGCCCCAGCATTTT	CALGGVLDQPQHF
TRBV25-1	TRBJ2-7	few	.	TGTGCCAGCAGTGGGGACACATCCTACGAGCAGTACTTC	CASSGDTSYEQYF
TRBV7-6	TRBJ1-1	.	.	TGTGCCAGCAGGGGTTGGACAGCTGAAGCTTTCTTT	CASRGWTAEAFF
TRBV30	TRBJ2-2	.	.	TGTGCCTGGATCCTCGGGGCTGCGAACACCGGGGAGCTGTTTTTT	CAWILGAANTGELFF
TRBV6-5	TRBJ2-7	.	.	TGTGCCAGCAGAGCTAGCATCCGAGGCGAGCAGTACTTC	CASRASIRGEQYF
TRBV6-5	TRBJ2-3	.	TRBD2	TGTGCCAGCAGTTACGTAGCGGGGAGCACAGATACGCAGTATTTT	CASSYVAGSTDTQYF
TRBV20-1	TRBJ2-1	few	.	TGCAGTGCCACTAGTAGTGAGCAGTTCTTC	CSATSSEQFF
TRBV15	TRBJ1-1	.	TRBD1	TGTGCCACCAGCAGAGATGGGACAGGGGGGTACACTGAAGCTTTCTTT	CATSRDGTGGYTEAFF
TRBV25-1	TRBJ2-2	.	.	TGTGCCAGCAGTAGTCGGGCCGCGATCGGGGAGCTGTTTTTT	CASSSRAAIGELFF
TRBV7-8	TRBJ2-1	.	TRBD2	TGTGCCAGCAGCAGCGCCGGGACTAGGGCGTTCTTC	CASSSAGTRAFF
TRBV6-1	TRBJ2-1	.	.	TGTGCCAGCAGTGATCTGGGGCTTTCCTACAATGAGCAGTTCTTC	CASSDLGLSYNEQFF
TRBV6-5	TRBJ2-7	.	.	TGTGCCAGCAAGGCAGGGCTCTACGAGCAGTACTTC	CASKAGLYEQYF
TRBV7-2	TRBJ1-5	.	.	TGTGCCAGCAGCTTAGCCCAGGGATCAAATCAGCCCCAGCATTTT	CASSLAQGSNQPQHF
TRBV18	TRBJ1-4	.	TRBD1	TGTGCCAGCTCCCCACAACAGGGGTCTAATGAAAAACTGTTTTTT	CASSPQQGSNEKLFF
TRBV4-1	TRBJ1-5	.	TRBD1	TGCGCCAGCAGCCAGGGCAAGACAGGGGATAATCAGCCCCAGCATTTT	CASSQGKTGDNQPQHF
TRBV29-1	TRBJ1-3	.	.	TGCAGCGTTGTACTGTCCTCTGGAAACACCATATATTTT	CSVVLSSGNTIYF
TRBV5-4	TRBJ2-4	.	TRBD1	TGTGCCAGCAGCTCGGACAGGGGGAAAACCATTCAGTACTTC	CASSSDRGKTIQYF
TRBV9	TRBJ2-2	once	.	TGTGCCAGCAGCGAGAGAGGGACCGGGGAGCTGTTTTTT	CASSERGTGELFF
TRBV29-1	TRBJ2-7	.	.	TGCAGCGTTGTTGGCAGCCTCCCAACCTACGAGCAGTACTTC	CSVVGSLPTYEQYF
TRBV18	TRBJ2-6	.	.	TGTGCCAGCTCATCACAGGGTGGTAACGTCCTGACTTTC	CASSSQGGNVLTF
TRBV6-5	TRBJ2-1	.	TRBD2	TGTGCCAGCAGTTTTGGGAGGGCCATTTACAATGAGCAGTTCTTC	CASSFGRAIYNEQFF
TRBV7-9	TRBJ2-2	few	.	TGTGCCAGCAGCTTAAACACCGGGGAGCTGTTTTTT	CASSLNTGELFF
TRBV29-1	TRBJ2-5	.	.	TGCAGCGCCGCGCGGGCCATCCAAGAGACCCAGTACTTC	CSAARAIQETQYF
TRBV5-1	TRBJ2-5	.	TRBD1	TGCGCCAGCAGCTCTTCCGACAGGGGAGGCATCGAGACCCAGTACTTC	CASSSSDRGGIETQYF
TRBV12-5	TRBJ1-3	once	TRBD1	TGTGCTAGTGGCCGTGACAGGGCATCTGGAAACACCATATATTTT	CASGRDRASGNTIYF
TRBV19	TRBJ2-5	.	.	TGTGCCAGTGGGGTTAGCGCTTCTGGGACCCAGTACTTC	CASGVSASGTQYF
TRBV27	TRBJ2-3	.	.	TGTGCCAGCAGTTTATCGGTCCCCAGGGGCCTAGGTACGCAGTATTTT	CASSLSVPRGLGTQYF
TRBV28	TRBJ2-3	.	.	TGTGCCAGCAGCGTTGCAGGGGGGCGGACAGATACGCAGTATTTT	CASSVAGGRTDTQYF
TRBV2	TRBJ2-3	.	.	TGTGCCAGCAAGGTACAACCTGAGGGAGATACGCAGTATTTT	CASKVQPEGDTQYF